These 6 T cell receptor beta chains came from one sample sequenced in a study of blood T cells in healthy people across ages. With a J-beta primer mix and a sample-barcoded 5' primer, a second PCR ran roughly 7 to 11 cycles. TCRdb fed the 5' RACE reads into MiXCR, producing one record per CDR3 protein. The repertoire consists of 540,000 or so distinct CDR3 sequences, with roughly 28% occurring once and the leading ten covering roughly 20%. The source material was blood. The receptors stem from a woman in her seventies in good health.

The CDR3: CASSQEPLTGGANEKLFF. Here the CDR3 DNA reads TGCGCCAGCAGCCAAGAGCCCCTGACAGGGGGCGCAAATGAAAAACTGTTTTTT. V and J are TRBV4-3 and TRBJ1-4; 10 bases match TRBD1. The CDR3 has 18 amino acids. V lost 0 bases to trimming and J lost 5 bases; unmatched junction nucleotides: 9. CDR1 is LGHNA and CDR2 is YSLEER in the germline V gene.

This clonotype was found many times. The chain couples TRBV29-1 to TRBJ2-3, with 7 bases matching TRBD2. In germline, CDR1 is SQVTM, CDR2 ANQGSEA. Germline trimming cut 7 bases from V and 1 base from J; bases unmatched to any gene: 2. The CDR3 extends over 12 amino acids. The CDR3 DNA reads TGCAGCGCGGGGGGAGGCACAGATACGCAGTATTTT. Its translation is CSAGGGTDTQYF.

This chain links TRBV10-3 with TRBJ1-2, with 8 bases lining up with TRBD1. CDR3 length: 14 amino acids. The trim removed 5 bases at V and 2 bases at J, leaving 4 bases unmatched. CDR1 and CDR2 (germline): ENHRY, SYGVKD. CDR3 in DNA: TGTGCCATCAGTTCGGACAGGGAGAACTATGGCTACACCTTC. It codes for CAISSDRENYGYTF.

The gene calls are TRBV5-1 and TRBJ1-5; D ambiguous. This CDR3 comprises 14 residues. The V end was cut by 4 bases, the J end by 3 bases, with 11 bases between. Germline values: CDR1 SGHRS, CDR2 YFSETQ. The CDR3 protein is CASSPEGNNQPQHF. In DNA, the CDR3 is TGCGCCAGCAGCCCCGAAGGGAACAATCAGCCCCAGCATTTT.

The chain combines TRBV5-1 with TRBJ2-1; TRBD2 is a possible D gene (6 bases). Looked up from germline, CDR1 is SGHRS and CDR2 is YFSETQ. V was clipped by 1 base and J by 6 bases, with 17 bases between them. CDR3 length: 16 amino acids. The DNA for the CDR3 is TGCGCCAGCAGCTTGACGCAGGGAGGATTGGGCAATGAGCAGTTCTTC. Translation gives CASSLTQGGLGNEQFF.

This clonotype has a handful of counts. The chain has TRBV6-1 and TRBJ1-6, with D possibly being TRBD1 (6 bases). Germline values: CDR1 MNHNS, CDR2 SASEGT. CDR3 length: 14 amino acids. V lost 6 bases, J lost 5 bases, and 11 bases lay in between. CDR3 in amino acids: CASRVGQHNSPLHF. In nucleotides, the CDR3 is TGTGCCAGCAGAGTCGGACAGCATAATTCACCCCTCCACTTT.